A selection of T cell receptor beta chains follows, all from one sample in a study of T cell responses to AZD1222 COVID-19 vaccine. Using immunoSEQ multiplex PCR, the repertoire was profiled, and TCRdb retains in-frame clones only, with some absent. The sample lists approximately 190,000 clones; 94% were seen once. The sample was peripheral blood, taken on day 0 of AZD1222 vaccination. The receptors originated from an adult in good health. Both conserved end residues are trimmed from each CDR3. Fields, in order: CDR3 protein, V gene.

ASSPRDGKETQY | TRBV7-9
ASSLGGGLNQPQH | TRBV5-1
ASSFSLAGGPWEQY | TRBV11-2
ASPWDRYYGYT | TRBV7-9
AWTTGTDTQY | TRBV30
ASSYSGTPSLYNEQF | TRBV6-2/TRBV6-3
ASSVTDRRAEAF | TRBV27
ASSQGTGAPYEQY | TRBV4-1
ASSLARVGETQY | TRBV7-9
ASSPPGQRNSPLH | TRBV28
ASSPTRIYEQY | TRBV19
SASGLHEQY | TRBV20-1
ASSTVGAQGSYNEQF | TRBV19
ASSEAWGYTEAF | TRBV6-1
SVDHGQGGYGYT | TRBV29-1
AWKGKSNSPLH | TRBV30
ASSDRLENIQY | TRBV28
ASSLVRGTSDTEAF | TRBV4-1
ASSETLGGYEQY | TRBV10-1
ASSQVPQSGQPQH | TRBV16
ASRATSGSTDTQY | TRBV6-4
ASTDRRSGGNTIY | TRBV10-2
ASSHGGGYGYT | TRBV7-9
ASSLGAGRTDTQY | TRBV7-9
ASSDPRDYSYNEQF | TRBV28
ASSKRGQQNTEAF | TRBV5-1
ASGLDRAYTDTQY | TRBV12-5
ASSVGGSNEQF | TRBV5-1
SVQGRMNTEAF | TRBV29-1
ATEAPGTGGSYGYT | TRBV10-3
ASKGTGFGYGYT | TRBV27
ASRKGARYEQY | TRBV6-5
ASSLNFGLETQY | TRBV11-1
ASSSFADTQY | TRBV6-6
ASETTSGRN | TRBV12-5
ASSPSGTSGTRTY | TRBV5-4
ASRTQGVESSSGANVLT | TRBV19
ASSAAEILYNEQF | TRBV6-2/TRBV6-3
ASKPGRNQPQH | TRBV6-5
ASSRRGDRGPYNEQF | TRBV28
ASSLQGDNTGELF | TRBV7-6
ASRAYLAYEQF | TRBV5-6
ASTGFATNEKLF | TRBV2
ASSPAYEQY | TRBV7-2
SASRLDETDTQY | TRBV20-1
ATHRGGNTEAF | TRBV28
ASSLDLVSGAKNIQY | TRBV11-2